A selection of T cell receptor beta chains follows, all from one sample in a study of blood T cell repertoires in COVID-19. Sequencing was performed with immunoSEQ multiplex PCR; in TCRdb, only in-frame clones are kept and a portion is missing. The sample records a few hundred thousand clones, about 90% being singletons. The sequenced sample consisted of PBMCs or T cells enriched from blood (not recorded which). The receptors come from a woman in her 30s who had recovered from COVID-19. Each CDR3 is given with its conserved first and last residue. D genes are given only for firm matches. Clone size is given for some rows only: seen once, a few or many times, or a class if the clone is expanded.

v_call,cdr3_length,clone_size,d_call,j_call,cdr3_aa,cdr3_nt
TRBV4-2,15,-,-,TRBJ2-5,CASSVGSASQETQYF,TGTGCCAGCAGCGTTGGTAGCGCCAGCCAAGAGACCCAGTACTTC
TRBV14,17,-,-,TRBJ1-2,CASSQDPPGGGNYGYTF,TGTGCCAGCAGCCAAGATCCGCCCGGGGGAGGGAACTATGGCTACACCTTC
TRBV11-2,14,-,-,TRBJ1-6,CASSSQQENSPLHF,TGTGCCAGCAGCTCTCAACAGGAGAATTCACCCCTCCACTTT
TRBV5-3,16,-,TRBD1,TRBJ1-2,CARSQRNRGPNYGYTF,TGTGCCAGAAGCCAAAGAAACAGGGGGCCAAACTATGGCTACACCTTC
TRBV20-1,11,-,-,TRBJ1-2,CSARGLLGYTF,TGCAGTGCTCGGGGACTTCTTGGCTACACCTTC
TRBV2,13,-,-,TRBJ1-3,CASRAGVGNTIYF,TGTGCCAGCAGGGCGGGGGTTGGAAACACCATATATTTT
TRBV5-1,14,-,TRBD2,TRBJ2-1,CASSPGLVANEQFF,TGCGCCAGCAGCCCGGGACTAGTCGCCAATGAGCAGTTCTTC
TRBV9,15,-,TRBD1,TRBJ1-1,CASSLRDREYTEAFF,TGTGCCAGCAGCCTCCGGGACAGGGAATACACTGAAGCTTTCTTT
TRBV6-5,13,-,TRBD1,TRBJ1-4,CASMRGGEEKLFF,TGTGCCAGCATGAGAGGGGGCGAGGAAAAACTGTTTTTT
TRBV24-1,14,-,-,TRBJ2-3,CATSGLASTDTQYF,TGTGCCACCAGTGGCTTAGCTAGCACAGATACGCAGTATTTT
TRBV20-1,15,few,TRBD1,TRBJ1-6,CSASVGQTNNSPLHF,TGCAGTGCTAGTGTGGGACAGACGAATAATTCACCCCTCCACTTT
TRBV6-5,14,-,-,TRBJ1-1,CASSYSEGITEAFF,TGTGCCAGCAGTTACTCTGAGGGCATAACTGAAGCTTTCTTT
TRBV28,14,-,TRBD1,TRBJ1-5,CASSSTGANQPQHF,TGTGCCAGCAGCTCCACAGGGGCAAATCAGCCCCAGCATTTT
TRBV7-9,16,-,TRBD2,TRBJ2-1,CASSLAGNRLYNEQFF,TGTGCCAGCAGCCTAGCGGGTAACAGGCTGTACAATGAGCAGTTCTTC
TRBV9,15,-,TRBD2,TRBJ2-5,CASSEGLAGRETQYF,TGTGCCAGCAGCGAGGGGCTAGCGGGTCGAGAGACCCAGTACTTC
TRBV5-1,14,-,-,TRBJ1-4,CASSPDSTNEKLFF,TGCGCCAGCAGCCCAGACAGCACTAATGAAAAACTGTTTTTT
TRBV19,16,once,-,TRBJ2-3,CASSDRGGRSTDTQYF,TGTGCCAGTAGTGATCGGGGAGGCAGAAGCACAGATACGCAGTATTTT
TRBV12-3/TRBV12-4,13,-,-,TRBJ1-2,CATNRVTNYGYTF,TGTGCCACCAACAGGGTCACTAACTATGGCTACACCTTC
TRBV6-5,13,-,TRBD1,TRBJ1-2,CASSGQGMSGYTF,TGTGCCAGCAGCGGACAGGGGATGAGCGGCTACACCTTC
TRBV28,12,-,TRBD1,TRBJ1-1,CASSTGGTVAFF,TGTGCCAGCAGTACGGGGGGGACAGTGGCTTTCTTT
TRBV7-3,16,-,TRBD2,TRBJ2-3,CASSKRAGGHTDTQYF,TGTGCCAGCAGCAAAAGGGCGGGGGGGCACACAGATACGCAGTATTTT
TRBV5-5,18,-,-,TRBJ1-3,CASSLQLAGMVSGNTIYF,TGTGCCAGCAGCTTGCAGTTGGCGGGAATGGTCTCTGGAAACACCATATATTTT
TRBV20-1,14,once,-,TRBJ1-6,CSASGPGVNSPLHF,TGCAGTGCTAGTGGCCCAGGGGTTAATTCACCCCTCCACTTT
TRBV30,13,-,-,TRBJ1-2,CAWSAGLDYGYTF,TGTGCCTGGAGTGCAGGGCTGGACTATGGCTACACCTTC
TRBV5-6,15,-,-,TRBJ1-2,CASSLSANTNYGYTF,TGTGCCAGCAGCTTGTCCGCCAACACTAACTATGGCTACACCTTC
TRBV28,15,-,TRBD1,TRBJ1-6,CASSPPGQGGSPLHF,TGTGCCAGCAGTCCCCCGGGACAGGGAGGTTCACCCCTCCACTTT
TRBV15,16,-,TRBD2,TRBJ2-1,CATSTLSGSWMDEQFF,TGTGCCACCAGCACTCTTAGCGGGAGTTGGATGGATGAGCAGTTCTTC
TRBV15,15,-,-,TRBJ1-5,CATSRGLVLHQPQHF,TGTGCCACCAGCAGGGGACTCGTACTTCATCAGCCCCAGCATTTT
TRBV10-3,13,-,-,TRBJ1-2,CAISESPGAGYTF,TGTGCCATCAGTGAGTCCCCAGGGGCGGGCTACACCTTC
TRBV3-1/TRBV3-2,14,-,-,TRBJ1-1,CASSPRGENTEAFF,TGTGCCAGCAGCCCCCGGGGGGAGAACACTGAAGCTTTCTTT
TRBV9,15,-,-,TRBJ2-7,CASSVEAASTYEQYF,TGTGCCAGCAGCGTAGAGGCGGCATCAACCTACGAGCAGTACTTC
TRBV25-1,14,-,TRBD1,TRBJ2-7,CASSVRDRGAEQYF,TGTGCCAGCAGTGTCCGGGACAGGGGAGCCGAGCAGTACTTC
TRBV7-9,14,-,-,TRBJ2-2,CASSFRGNTGELFF,TGTGCCAGCAGCTTCCGGGGGAACACCGGGGAGCTGTTTTTT
TRBV6-1,18,-,-,TRBJ1-5,CASSERTGSTGDNQPQHF,TGTGCCAGCAGTGAAAGAACAGGCTCTACGGGGGACAATCAGCCCCAGCATTTT
TRBV9,14,-,TRBD1,TRBJ1-2,CASTIGTGLFGYTF,TGTGCCAGCACCATAGGGACAGGTTTATTTGGCTACACCTTC
TRBV3-1/TRBV3-2,15,-,-,TRBJ1-1,CASSQDQGGDTEAFF,TGTGCCAGCAGCCAAGATCAGGGAGGGGACACTGAAGCTTTCTTT
TRBV18,13,-,-,TRBJ1-3,CASSPGEGDTIYF,TGTGCCAGCTCACCAGGTGAAGGGGACACCATATATTTT
TRBV2,11,-,-,TRBJ2-1,CASSDYDEQFF,TGTGCCAGCAGTGACTACGATGAGCAGTTCTTC
TRBV7-8,13,-,-,TRBJ2-5,CASSFEYQETQYF,TGTGCCAGCAGCTTCGAGTACCAAGAGACCCAGTACTTC
TRBV6-4,15,-,TRBD2,TRBJ2-1,CASSDSTSGSGEQFF,TGTGCCAGCAGTGACTCAACTAGCGGGAGCGGTGAGCAGTTCTTC
TRBV29-1,17,-,TRBD2,TRBJ2-1,CSVCVLAGGSSYNEQFF,TGCAGCGTTTGTGTACTAGCGGGGGGCAGCTCCTACAATGAGCAGTTCTTC
TRBV28,14,-,-,TRBJ1-5,CASSANRVGQPQHF,TGTGCCAGCAGTGCTAACAGGGTGGGTCAGCCCCAGCATTTT
TRBV27,15,-,-,TRBJ2-1,CASSLDIESYNEQFF,TGTGCCAGCAGCTTGGACATCGAATCCTACAATGAGCAGTTCTTC
TRBV28,12,-,TRBD1,TRBJ1-4,CASGQGVEKLFF,TGTGCCAGCGGGCAGGGGGTGGAAAAACTGTTTTTT
TRBV3-1/TRBV3-2,17,-,-,TRBJ1-2,CASSPTLRGSFFYGYTF,TGTGCCAGCAGCCCAACCTTGCGGGGGTCTTTCTTTTATGGCTACACCTTC
TRBV7-9,15,-,-,TRBJ2-7,CASSFPDRTTYEQYF,TGTGCCAGCAGCTTTCCCGACAGGACGACCTACGAGCAGTACTTC